Given below is one T cell receptor beta chain in context. As yet, its antigen is unknown. Some clones are missing from TCRdb's copy, which holds only in-frame ones; the method was immunoSEQ multiplex PCR. This table holds tens of thousands of clones, 88% found once. The germline V gene encodes CDR1 MNHNS and CDR2 SASEGT. Trimming shortened V by 0 bases and J by 2 bases, and 10 bases separated the two germline ends. This CDR3 is 15 amino acids long. This entry belongs to a study of T cells in localized non-small cell lung cancer. Study outcomes and limitations: Appearing in adjacent lung were a median approximately 57 of the top 100 tumor clones. Heterogeneity is still possible, as just one tumor region was sequenced.

This chain connects TRBV6-1 to TRBJ1-1, with TRBD1 as a possible D gene (6 bases). This TCR was recovered from a woman between 35 and 75 years old with stage I squamous cell lung carcinoma. This sample comprised peripheral blood, obtained before any cancer treatment. The CDR3 region is CASSEAGTLNTEAFF. CDR3 DNA sequence: TGTGCCAGCAGTGAAGCGGGGACACTCAACACTGAAGCTTTCTTT.